These 30 T cell receptor beta chains were all obtained from the same sample, sequenced in a study of T cell responses to AZD1222 COVID-19 vaccine. Assay: immunoSEQ multiplex PCR; the TCRdb copy retains only in-frame clones and omits some. In the table there are about 69,000 clones, around four fifths of which are singletons. This material consisted of peripheral blood, taken 28 days after the second AZD1222 dose. Receptors were obtained from an adult who received the AZD1222 COVID-19 vaccine.

The gene calls are TRBV7-6 and TRBJ2-3, with 9 bases that match TRBD1. The CDR3 is made up of 15 amino acids. CDR1 and CDR2 from the germline V gene are SGHVS and FNYEAQ. V lost 4 bases, J lost 3 bases, and 5 bases stayed unmatched. Here the CDR3 reads CASSSGQGITDTQYF. CDR3 bases: TGTGCCAGCAGCTCGGGACAGGGAATAACAGATACGCAGTATTTT. The full variable domain, its missing parts supplied by reference TRBV7-6 and TRBJ2-3, is GAGVSQSPRYKVTKRGQDVALRCDPISGHVSLYWYRQALGQGPEFLTYFNYEAQQDKSGLPNDRFSAERPEGSISTLTIQRTEQRDSAMYRCASSSGQGITDTQYFGPGTRLTVL.

This sequence joins TRBV9 and TRBJ2-3; no definite D call. V was trimmed by 0 bases and J by 1 base, leaving 9 bases between them. Germline V gene lookup returns CDR1 SGDLS and CDR2 YYNGEE. The CDR3 covers 15 residues. The CDR3 reads CASSVGAGRTDTQYF. DNA for the CDR3: TGTGCCAGCAGCGTAGGGGCCGGTCGCACAGATACGCAGTATTTT.

V is TRBV3-1 (or the pseudogene TRBV3-2) and J is TRBJ2-7, with 8 bases that match TRBD1. CDR3 length: 16 residues. V shed 1 base, J shed 3 bases, and the junction held 8 bases outside the gene matches. The V gene's germline CDR1 is LGHDT and CDR2 YNNKEL (reference sequence). CDR3 amino acids: CASSQVGGQGGYEQYF. The DNA of the CDR3 is TGTGCCAGCAGCCAAGTAGGCGGACAGGGAGGCTACGAGCAGTACTTC.

CDR3 region: CASSERGWDDIEQYF. For the CDR3, the DNA is TGTGCCAGCAGTGAGAGGGGGTGGGACGACATTGAGCAGTACTTC. This sequence joins TRBV6-1 and TRBJ2-7, with D perhaps matching TRBD1 (6 bases). The length of the CDR3 is 15 residues. CDR1 is MNHNS and CDR2 is SASEGT in the germline V gene. V lost 3 bases and J 7 bases, leaving 19 bases between the germline ends.

The rearrangement uses TRBV4-1 and TRBJ2-3, with 10 bases identical to TRBD2. V lost 4 bases to trimming and J lost 2 bases; unmatched junction nucleotides: 6. CDR1 MGHRA and CDR2 YSYEKL come from the germline V gene. The CDR3 spans 16 residues. CDR3 loop: CASSPNSGGATDTQYF. The DNA for the CDR3 is TGCGCCAGCAGCCCCAACAGCGGGGGGGCCACAGATACGCAGTATTTT.

The V call is TRBV5-1, the J call TRBJ1-3; no reliable D call. Germline CDR1 and CDR2: SGHRS and YFSETQ. This CDR3 is built from 16 residues. V gave up 0 bases and J gave up 0 bases, with 10 bases separating them. Here the CDR3 reads CASSLGPPGSGNTIYF. In nucleotides, the CDR3 is TGCGCCAGCAGCTTGGGCCCACCAGGCTCTGGAAACACCATATATTTT.

The chain couples TRBV5-6 to TRBJ1-2, with TRBD1 as a possible D gene (5 bases). There are 16 residues in the CDR3. From germline, CDR1 is SGHDT and CDR2 YYEEEE. V lost 0 bases and J lost 4, with 16 bases in between. The CDR3 is CASSLDGGSGFYGYTF. The CDR3 nucleotides are TGTGCCAGCAGCTTGGATGGGGGATCAGGGTTCTATGGCTACACCTTC.

The chain couples TRBV11-2 to TRBJ1-1; no firm D call. The CDR3 is 11 residues long. Germline V gene data show CDR1 as SGHAT and CDR2 as FQNNGV. The germline V and J ends were trimmed by 5 bases and 2 bases, with 3 bases remaining between them. The DNA of the CDR3 is TGTGCCAGCAGCCCAAACACTGAAGCTTTCTTT. It yields the protein CASSPNTEAFF. The variable domain in full, completed from reference TRBV11-2 and TRBJ1-1, reads EAGVAQSPRYKIIEKRQSVAFWCNPISGHATLYWYQQILGQGPKLLIQFQNNGVVDDSQLPKDRFSAERLKGVDSTLKIQPAKLEDSAVYLCASSPNTEAFFGQGTRLTVV.

This clone was seen only a few times. V and J are TRBV12-3 or TRBV12-4 and TRBJ2-1, with D perhaps assigned TRBD1 or TRBD2 (5 bases each). Trimming took 3 bases from V and 6 from J, leaving 9 bases between them. The CDR3 is made up of 13 amino acids. CDR3 in amino acids: CASSFWDPNEQFF. DNA for the CDR3: TGTGCCAGCAGTTTTTGGGACCCCAATGAGCAGTTCTTC.

The CDR3 bases are TGTGCCAGCAGCTTAGGAGTATACGAGCAGTACTTC. Residues: CASSLGVYEQYF. The chain carries TRBV13 and TRBJ2-7; D call uncertain. The germline V gene has CDR1 PRHDT and CDR2 FYEKMQ (reference sequence). V lost 0 bases and J lost 4, with 4 bases in between. The CDR3 spans 12 residues.

At least ten counts were recorded for this clone. V usage is TRBV7-9 and J usage is TRBJ2-1; D ambiguous. V lost 10 bases and J 0 bases, leaving 19 bases between the germline ends. CDR1 is SEHNR and CDR2 is FQNEAQ in the germline V gene (reference sequence). This CDR3 has 16 residues. The CDR3: CATPVVINLSYNEQFF. The CDR3 nucleotides read TGTGCCACCCCGGTCGTGATCAATCTCTCCTACAATGAGCAGTTCTTC.

The chain combines TRBV5-1 with TRBJ1-5; 9 bases map to TRBD1. Germline CDR1 is SGHRS and CDR2 is YFSETQ. CDR3 length equals 16 residues. With 2 bases clipped from V and 5 bases from J, the junction kept 8 bases outside the gene matches. As DNA, the CDR3 is TGCGCCAGCAGCTTAGAACCGGGACAGGGCTATCAGCCCCAGCATTTT. It yields the protein CASSLEPGQGYQPQHF.

This chain joins TRBV7-9 and TRBJ1-1; the D gene is possibly TRBD1 (6 bases). This CDR3 spans 16 amino acids. Germline loops: CDR1 SEHNR, CDR2 FQNEAQ (reference sequence). The V and J ends lost 0 bases and 0 bases respectively, with 11 bases between them. The CDR3 here is CASSLAAGAVNTEAFF. Here the CDR3 DNA reads TGTGCCAGCAGCTTAGCGGCGGGGGCAGTGAACACTGAAGCTTTCTTT.

The chain uses TRBV27 and TRBJ1-1, with no clear D. V was cut by 3 bases and J by 1 base, with 12 bases left in between. Germline CDR1 and CDR2: MNHEY and SMNVEV (reference sequence). This CDR3 has 15 residues. This CDR3 reads CASSFLGVPNTEAFF. The CDR3 nucleotides read TGTGCCAGCAGTTTCCTGGGAGTACCGAACACTGAAGCTTTCTTT.

The CDR3 is CASSKIRQGVGGYTF. CDR3 sequence (DNA): TGTGCCAGCAGCAAGATAAGACAGGGGGTCGGTGGCTACACCTTC. The chain links TRBV21-1 to TRBJ1-2; TRBD1 is the table's D call, not checked against the DNA. TRBV21-1 is a listed pseudogene. The CDR3 contains 15 residues.

This chain connects TRBV6-5 to TRBJ2-5; 8 bases line up with TRBD2. The CDR3 runs to 15 residues. V gave up 0 bases and J gave up 10 bases; unmatched junction bases: 10. Looked up from germline, CDR1 is MNHEY and CDR2 is SVGAGI. CDR3 DNA: TGTGCCAGCAGTTACTCAGTTAGCGGGGCAGGGGACCAGTACTTC. It yields the protein CASSYSVSGAGDQYF.

V usage is TRBV10-2 and J usage is TRBJ2-1, with TRBD2 matching over 11 bases. The CDR3 runs 13 residues. Germline CDR1 WSHSY, CDR2 SAAADI. The junction had 5 bases not matched to a gene; V was cut back by 7 bases and J by 9 bases. Here the CDR3 DNA reads TGCGCCAGCATGCTAGCGGGAGGTGGTGAGCAGTTCTTC. This gives the protein CASMLAGGGEQFF.

The V and J genes are TRBV3-1 (or the pseudogene TRBV3-2) and TRBJ1-5; D not certain. Trimming removed 1 base from V and 2 bases from J, with 9 bases in between. Germline assignment: CDR1 LGHDT and CDR2 YNNKEL (reference sequence). This CDR3 comprises 15 residues. The CDR3 nucleotides read TGTGCCAGCAGCCAAGGGGGAAATGGCAATCAGCCCCAGCATTTT. Protein sequence: CASSQGGNGNQPQHF.

This clone has only one observation. V and J are TRBV19 and TRBJ2-1; D remains ambiguous. This CDR3 is built from 10 residues. Deletions cut 10 bases from V and 5 bases from J, with 6 bases between. CDR1 LNHDA and CDR2 SQIVND come from the germline V gene (reference sequence). CDR3 in amino acids: CAIGHNEQFF. DNA of the CDR3: TGTGCCATAGGACACAATGAGCAGTTCTTC.

This chain uses TRBV29-1 with TRBJ2-7; 7 positions match TRBD1. The CDR3 totals 15 residues. CDR1 is SQVTM, CDR2 ANQGSEA, per germline. Trimming removed 6 bases from V and 0 bases from J; junction bases left unmatched: 11. CDR3 loop: CSVAAPGQSSYEQYF. The CDR3 DNA follows: TGCAGCGTAGCTGCCCCGGGACAGTCCTCCTACGAGCAGTACTTC.

This sequence joins TRBV1 and TRBJ1-2; the D call TRBD1 from the table was never checked on the DNA. TRBV1 is flagged as a pseudogene. The CDR3 consists of 19 residues. CDR3 sequence reads: CTSSQDSGPLSGGNYGYTF. The CDR3 region has the DNA TGCACCAGCAGCCAAGATAGTGGGCCCCTGTCAGGGGGCAACTATGGCTACACCTTC.

The gene calls are TRBV2 and TRBJ1-2; 7 nucleotides align to TRBD1. Germline CDR1 is SNHLY and CDR2 is FYNNEI. V lost 4 bases, J lost 7 bases, and 9 bases stayed unmatched. The CDR3 has 14 amino acids. CDR3 coding DNA: TGTGCCAGCAGTGGGGACAGCCTTCTGGGTGGCTACACCTTC. This encodes CASSGDSLLGGYTF.

V and J are TRBV5-1 and TRBJ2-1; no reliable D call. The germline gives CDR1 SGHRS, CDR2 YFSETQ. V lost 0 bases and J 8 bases, leaving 15 bases between the germline ends. There are 15 residues in the CDR3. The CDR3 bases are TGCGCCAGCAGCTTGGCCGATCGTCGGATCCATGAGCAGTTCTTC. It is translated as CASSLADRRIHEQFF.

The chain carries TRBV10-1 and TRBJ1-2; no firm D call. Trimming stripped 2 bases from V and 1 base from J, with 11 bases between. Germline assignment: CDR1 WNHNN and CDR2 SYGVQD (reference sequence). The CDR3 is made up of 15 amino acids. CDR3 coding DNA: TGCGCCAGCAGTGAGACAGATCTCCTTAACTATGGCTACACCTTC. The encoded protein is CASSETDLLNYGYTF.

The CDR3 sequence is CASSLADNEQFF. The CDR3 DNA sequence: TGTGCCAGCAGCTTAGCGGACAATGAGCAGTTCTTC. The V gene is TRBV7-9, the J gene TRBJ2-1; D is ambiguous. The length of the CDR3 is 12 residues. V lost 0 bases and J lost 5, with 2 bases in between. In germline, CDR1 is SEHNR, CDR2 FQNEAQ (reference sequence).

The V call is TRBV10-1, the J call TRBJ2-7, with 8 bases lining up with TRBD1. The CDR3 has 14 residues. The V and J ends lost 8 bases and 2 bases, in that order; junction bases with no gene match: 8. Looked up from germline, CDR1 is WNHNN and CDR2 is SYGVQD (reference sequence). The CDR3 reads CASSRTGTTYEQYF. CDR3 nucleotide sequence: TGCGCCAGCTCCCGGACAGGGACCACCTACGAGCAGTACTTC.

This chain links TRBV13 with TRBJ1-1; 7 nucleotides match TRBD1. CDR1 is PRHDT, CDR2 FYEKMQ, per germline (reference sequence). Losses at the gene ends were 5 bases for V and 3 bases for J; bases not matched to a gene: 6. The CDR3 is 14 residues long. This CDR3 reads CASSIQGGYTEAFF. The CDR3, as DNA: TGTGCCAGCAGCATTCAAGGGGGCTACACTGAAGCTTTCTTT.

The chain carries TRBV10-3 and TRBJ2-3, with a possible D match to TRBD1 (5 bases). There are 17 residues in the CDR3. V lost 3 bases and J lost 5, with 21 bases in between. Germline values: CDR1 ENHRY, CDR2 SYGVKD. In nucleotides, the CDR3 is TGTGCCATCAGTGAAGCACAGGCTTCCCCCCCGGGAGATACGCAGTATTTT. Protein product: CAISEAQASPPGDTQYF.

V usage is TRBV5-1 and J usage is TRBJ1-2; D remains unclear. The CDR3 is 15 amino acids. V was cut by 0 bases and J by 0 bases, with 9 bases left in between. From germline, CDR1 is SGHRS and CDR2 YFSETQ. The CDR3 DNA reads as TGCGCCAGCAGCTTGGCCACTTCCTCTAACTATGGCTACACCTTC. This gives the protein CASSLATSSNYGYTF.

This clone occurred once. The genes are TRBV5-4 and TRBJ1-1; perhaps TRBD1 as D (6 bases). Trimming took 0 bases from V and 10 from J, leaving 25 bases between them. The CDR3 extends over 17 amino acids. Germline V gives CDR1 SGHNT, CDR2 YYREEE (reference sequence). The CDR3 protein is CASSLGGPRQGLSRAFF. For the CDR3, the DNA is TGTGCCAGCAGCTTGGGGGGGCCACGGCAGGGCCTTAGCAGAGCTTTCTTT.